The present T cell receptor (beta chain) was sequenced within a study of cytomegalovirus exposure and HLA in healthy donors (dated by TCRdb to about 2017). Regarding the research as a whole: In an earlier analysis of fewer than 750 of the donors, 276 Gb of sequence data and 100 million or so unique TCR beta sequences from 180 million or so T cells were reported. Of the 300 to 500 genotyped donors, roughly 76% were placed in the genetic ancestry cluster associated with self-reported Caucasian donors. A later analysis re-examined previously published TCR beta repertoires from just over 650 donors and added high-resolution HLA genotyping to investigate patterns of TCR occurrence. In addition to the first cohort of 650 to 800 subjects, a separate validation cohort of approximately 130 different subjects was used. Both class I and class II loci were covered by HLA typing, at four-digit resolution. Typing coverage differed by locus: A, B, C, DRB1 and DQB1 were typed in roughly 620-630 donors, DQA1 in 522, DPA1 in 600 to 610, and DPB1 in around 440. Four to six DR-DQ haplotypes were handled as single units for association and clustering, since linkage in the cohort was strong. All discovery cohort repertoires had been generated on a single sequencing platform. An early release covering about 600 HLA-typed donors comprised about 300 gigabases of sequencing data and roughly 86 million unique TCR sequences. Donor age, sex, ethnicity and CMV serostatus were collected together with the repertoire data. Among some 410 genotyped donors of the cohort, an average of roughly 230,000 unique TCR beta nucleotide sequences was sequenced per donor, of which roughly 18% were non-productive. The study profiled the T cell repertoires of 550 to 700 subjects by immunosequencing and related them to cytomegalovirus serostatus. Genome-wide SNP genotypes for about three fifths of the 666 donors were used in a later genetic analysis, which treated that subset as a discovery cohort. The later analysis used no new phenotypic data to find candidate immune exposures, relying instead on TCR beta sequences and their occurrence across donors. The study was designed to test whether signatures of past pathogen exposure could be identified by cataloging public T cell receptors. The study combined high-throughput TCR immunosequencing, statistical association of individual TCRs with disease status, and machine learning to predict cytomegalovirus infection status. To decide whether each TCR beta V gene segment behaved as functional or pseudogenic, an earlier analysis of approximately 590 of the donors relied on high-throughput TCR beta sequencing. Results and caveats for the whole study, not just this receptor: In a later analysis, HLA-associated TCR beta chains were found to be more clonally expanded and to have lower generation probabilities than equally common non-associated chains. Correlated functional status among segregating V segments might reflect linkage disequilibrium, but an unknown experimental factor could not be ruled out. The study gave a list of more than 150 TCR beta chains associated with cytomegalovirus. Because counts were too low, seventeen rarely observed V segments, including chromosome 9 orphons, were excluded from the earlier analysis of several hundred of the donors. In a later genetic analysis, fewer N-insertions in productive TCRs were reported among donors in an Asian-associated ancestry cluster than the roughly 670-donor mean. In a later analysis, over 15,000 TCR beta sequences were associated with specific HLA alleles at a false discovery rate of 0.05. While some public TCRs were present in many individuals, most TCR sequences turned up only very rarely across donors. Three of the identified cytomegalovirus-associated TCR beta chains were confirmed in vitro to be specific for cytomegalovirus antigens. It was suggested by the authors that the approach could potentially be generalized to other disease states and immunological phenotypes. A later genetic analysis associated a missense DCLRE1C variant with V-gene and J-gene trimming of TCR beta chains, and an independent cohort replicated the association. In an earlier analysis of about 540 of the donors, most TCR beta V segments were observed in productive rearrangements about 90% or about 30% of the time, broadly matching IMGT annotations. The classifier was reported to diagnose cytomegalovirus status with high specificity and sensitivity in both the original cohort and the validation cohort. A group of highly shared sequence variants was considered likely to be a technical artifact of the sequencing pipeline. Strong co-occurrence of HLA alleles, especially DR and DQ, made assigning TCR associations to individual alleles difficult. According to a later analysis, most CMV-associated TCR beta chains appeared to be HLA-restricted, and the HLA associations seemed to be driven largely by CMV exposure. In a later analysis, TCR association rates were found to vary across HLA loci, with the most associated TCRs seen for DRB1 alleles and the fewest for HLA-C alleles. A further reported finding was that TCR beta sequences accurately predicted the HLA-A and HLA-B alleles for most subjects in the first cohort. Because the 87-base-pair reads could not distinguish some IMGT-functional V segments, including TRBV6-2 and TRBV6-3, those segments were excluded. Because some donors lacked HLA typing at each locus, the association tests relied only on the typed subset. According to a later analysis, parvovirus B19, influenza, CMV and Epstein-Barr virus appeared linked to several top co-occurrence clusters. This cohort had only TCR beta chains sequenced, and the lack of alpha or paired-chain data limited which features could be detected. Immune exposure information for the cohort was limited to CMV serostatus. Presence/absence analyses assumed roughly uniform sequencing depth across donors, an assumption that may not hold.

Measured from the cysteine to the phenylalanine, the CDR3 is 15 residues long. The kept DNA is CDR3 alone, 45 bases in frame from the first base. The germline V gene specifies MNHEY as CDR1 and SVGAGI as CDR2. V is trimmed back by 6 bases and J by 4 bases, and the junction contains 8 bases that no gene match accounts for. The library was generated by the immunoSEQ multiplex PCR assay. A mixture of 60 forward primers for TCR Vbeta segments and 13 reverse primers for TCR Jbeta segments was used in the multiplex PCR. A multiplex PCR assay on genomic DNA amplified the CDR3 region of rearranged TCR beta genes. The Illumina HiSeq System was used to sequence the amplified TCR beta libraries as 87-base-pair reads. On the study's bioinformatics: A later analysis tallied 75 million to 95 million unique TCR beta chains across the 610 or so repertoires, and approximately 12 million of those chains were shared by two or more donors. A nearest-neighbor algorithm error-corrected the raw reads and collapsed the reads into unique sequences, merging closely related sequences to remove PCR and sequencing errors. Alignment of CDR3 sequences to IMGT reference sequences was used to assign V, D and J gene segments. For a sequence to be retained, a match of at least six nucleotides was required to both a V gene segment and a J gene segment. Rearrangements were called productive when the CDR3 lacked stop codons and stayed in frame with V and J; all others were non-productive. CDR3 was defined by IMGT convention, running from the second conserved V-encoded cysteine to the conserved J-encoded phenylalanine. The earlier analysis of some 580 of the donors excluded any sequence lacking an unambiguous match to a single V gene segment. In an earlier analysis of 450 to 750 of the donors, a V segment was called functional when productive rearrangements were above 56.7%, and segregating when the standard deviation between donors exceeded 5%. To diagnose cytomegalovirus status from the catalog of TCR beta chain sequences, a statistical classification framework was built. In a later analysis, TCR nucleotide sequences were compared against IMGT/GENE-DB human TR gene sequences so that V and J genes could be assigned. A later analysis assigned CDR3 sequences and most-parsimonious VDJ recombination scenarios with the TCRdist pipeline. In a later analysis, each TCR beta chain was defined by its CDR3 amino acid sequence together with its V-gene family, and reads lacking a unique V-gene family were excluded. As a way to deal with suspected cross-contamination and a sequencing artifact, a later analysis dropped 450 to 600 nucleotide sequences that were highly shared and had low generation probability. In a later analysis, a clonal expansion index was calculated for each public chain from normalized within-repertoire ranks of inferred template counts. In a later analysis, generation probabilities were computed using a VDJ recombination model fitted to out-of-frame rearrangements, and the results were checked against IGoR. Hypergeometric tests were used in a later analysis to score TCR-TCR, TCR-HLA and TCR-CMV co-occurrence, with a repertoire-size bias correction applied to the TCR pairs. A later analysis estimated false discovery rates by permuting HLA or CMV assignments 20 times. In a later analysis, co-occurring TCRs were grouped using DBSCAN, and TCRdist sequence similarity was added for clustering within HLA-allele-positive subsets. Repertoires with fewer than 30,000 or more than 120,000 public chains were left out of co-occurrence clustering, as were four to six repertoires with anomalous nucleotide sharing. TCRdb took this table from immuneACCESS and kept in-frame rearrangements with V and J called. Such tables lack part of the clones; where checked against another copy, unresolved V genes explain under half of the gap, and the rest is unexplained. The V and J calls and clone size come from that table; D and trimming were worked out from the DNA. Here the sample has hundreds of thousands of clones; around 80% occur a single time. The ten largest clones take up around 0.57% of the sample.

The cohort consisted of 666 healthy bone marrow donors. At the time of sampling, all cohort members were nominally healthy, though unrecorded immune exposures were likely present. The donor was CMV seronegative and belonged to the group of roughly 330 seronegative cohort members. A peripheral blood sample was collected from each donor, and TCR beta sequencing was performed on peripheral blood mononuclear cells. Genomic DNA was extracted from the blood cell samples with the Qiagen DNeasy Blood Extraction Kit. This clone turned up a few times. What antigen it recognizes has not been identified. There are no base qualities to consult, and no much larger clone falls within one base.

Input material: PBMCs. The TCR sequence derives from a woman aged 40 to 49 in good health and CMV-seronegative. The sequence is built from TRBV6-5 and TRBJ1-5, and 8 bases in between align with TRBD1. CDR3 sequence: CASSPTGDVNQPQHF. The bases read TGTGCCAGCAGCCCGACAGGGGACGTAAATCAGCCCCAGCATTTT.